A single sample is the source of the 16 T cell receptor beta chains below, sequenced in a study of monozygotic twins with inflammatory bowel disease. Following a re-call of the 5' RACE reads, TCRdb has one entry per CDR3 protein and lacks DNA. In total, the table holds approximately 400,000 distinct CDR3 sequences. The specimen was blood. These receptors all stem from a human donor with ulcerative colitis or Crohn's disease, or a healthy co-twin of an affected twin (not recorded which).

The chain carries TRBV7-6 and TRBJ2-5. The CDR3 contains 15 residues. Germline-derived CDR1 and CDR2 are SGHVS and FNYEAQ. The CDR3 here is CASSLETRWGETQYF.

This chain connects TRBV4-1 to TRBJ2-1. The germline V gene encodes CDR1 MGHRA and CDR2 YSYEKL. This CDR3 has 13 residues. CDR3 residues: CASSQVGFFEQFF.

The rearrangement joins TRBV20-1 to TRBJ2-5; the TCRdb D gene call, TRBD2, has no DNA to confirm it. This CDR3 is 17 amino acids long. Germline values: CDR1 DFQATT, CDR2 SNEGSKA (reference sequence). The chain's CDR3 is CSASGLGGLWGQETQYF.

CDR3 protein: CASSPTGGNQRQHF. V gene TRBV18 combines with J gene TRBJ1-5; the D gene TCRdb calls, TRBD1, cannot be checked with no DNA. The CDR3 contains 14 residues. Per the germline V gene, CDR1 is KGHSH and CDR2 is LQKENI.

The chain uses TRBV15 and TRBJ1-2. The germline V gene encodes CDR1 LNHNV and CDR2 YYDKDF (reference sequence). The length of the CDR3 is 15 residues. Here the CDR3 reads CATSRGITEPYGYTF.

This chain links TRBV11-2 with TRBJ1-5. CDR1 and CDR2 from the germline V gene are SGHAT and FQNNGV. The CDR3 runs 15 residues. The CDR3 region is CASSLPIDSNQPQHF.

The chain combines TRBV12-3 or TRBV12-4 with TRBJ1-1. The CDR3 has 12 residues. CDR3 sequence: CASTSGYTEAFF.

The chain is built from TRBV10-3 and TRBJ1-2; TCRdb reports TRBD1, a call that lacks DNA to check it against. Germline CDR1 is ENHRY and CDR2 is SYGVKD. The CDR3 contains 13 residues. The CDR3 loop reads CATRAGGRVGYTF.

The V and J genes are TRBV3-1 and TRBJ1-5; without DNA, the TCRdb call of TRBD1 cannot be checked. The CDR3 is made up of 19 amino acids. CDR1 and CDR2 (germline): LGHDT, YNNKEL (reference sequence). The CDR3 loop is CASSQGAGGLGDGNQPQHF.

The chain employs TRBV7-9 and TRBJ1-2; TCRdb returns TRBD1, unconfirmable since there is no DNA. CDR1 SEHNR and CDR2 FQNEAQ come from the germline V gene (reference sequence). This CDR3 region has 15 residues. The CDR3 protein is CASSRIGGAWDGYTF.

The chain combines TRBV20-1 with TRBJ2-5. This CDR3 is 12 amino acids long. Germline assignment: CDR1 DFQATT and CDR2 SNEGSKA (reference sequence). The CDR3 loop reads CSARLGQETQYF.

This chain connects TRBV5-1 to TRBJ1-1. In germline, CDR1 is SGHRS, CDR2 YFSETQ. CDR3 size: 15 residues. Here the CDR3 reads CASSLEQLRDTEAFF.

The chain recombines TRBV6-2 or TRBV6-3 with TRBJ2-5. This CDR3 is 13 amino acids long. The V gene's germline CDR1 is MNHEY and CDR2 SVGEGT. The chain's CDR3 is CASTQLLQETQYF.

The rearrangement joins TRBV29-1 to TRBJ1-1; the TRBD1 assignment by TCRdb is unverifiable without DNA. This CDR3 has 15 amino acids. CDR1 is SQVTM, CDR2 ANQGSEA, per germline. This chain's CDR3 is CSGAPGQGTNTEAFF.

CDR3 protein: CASGGLAGDEQYF. This chain links TRBV28 with TRBJ2-7; checking the TCRdb D call of TRBD2 is not possible without DNA. The CDR3 loop spans 13 amino acids. Germline V gene lookup returns CDR1 MDHEN and CDR2 SYDVKM.

The chain joins TRBV6-2 or TRBV6-3 to TRBJ1-5; the D gene TCRdb calls, TRBD1, cannot be checked with no DNA. The V gene's germline CDR1 is MNHEY and CDR2 SVGEGT. There are 18 residues in the CDR3. Here the CDR3 reads CASSYSPRTGPSNQPQHF.